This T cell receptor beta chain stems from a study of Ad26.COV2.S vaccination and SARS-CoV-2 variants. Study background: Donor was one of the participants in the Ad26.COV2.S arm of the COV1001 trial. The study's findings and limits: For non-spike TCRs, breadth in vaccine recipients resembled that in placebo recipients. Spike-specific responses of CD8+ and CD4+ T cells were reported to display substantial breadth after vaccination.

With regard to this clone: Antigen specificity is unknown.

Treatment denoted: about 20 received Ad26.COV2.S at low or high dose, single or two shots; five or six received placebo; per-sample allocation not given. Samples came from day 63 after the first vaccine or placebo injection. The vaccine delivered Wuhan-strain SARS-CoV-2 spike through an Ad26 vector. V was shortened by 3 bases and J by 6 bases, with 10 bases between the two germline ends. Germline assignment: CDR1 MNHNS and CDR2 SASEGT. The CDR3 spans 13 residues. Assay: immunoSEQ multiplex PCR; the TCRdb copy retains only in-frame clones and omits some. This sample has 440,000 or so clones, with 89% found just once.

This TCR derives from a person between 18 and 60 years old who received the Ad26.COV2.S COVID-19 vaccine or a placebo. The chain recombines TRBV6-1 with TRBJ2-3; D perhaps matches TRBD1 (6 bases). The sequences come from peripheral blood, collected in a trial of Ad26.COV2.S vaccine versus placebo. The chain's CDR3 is CASSDRTVDTQYF. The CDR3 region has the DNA TGTGCCAGCAGTGACCGGACAGTGGATACGCAGTATTTT.